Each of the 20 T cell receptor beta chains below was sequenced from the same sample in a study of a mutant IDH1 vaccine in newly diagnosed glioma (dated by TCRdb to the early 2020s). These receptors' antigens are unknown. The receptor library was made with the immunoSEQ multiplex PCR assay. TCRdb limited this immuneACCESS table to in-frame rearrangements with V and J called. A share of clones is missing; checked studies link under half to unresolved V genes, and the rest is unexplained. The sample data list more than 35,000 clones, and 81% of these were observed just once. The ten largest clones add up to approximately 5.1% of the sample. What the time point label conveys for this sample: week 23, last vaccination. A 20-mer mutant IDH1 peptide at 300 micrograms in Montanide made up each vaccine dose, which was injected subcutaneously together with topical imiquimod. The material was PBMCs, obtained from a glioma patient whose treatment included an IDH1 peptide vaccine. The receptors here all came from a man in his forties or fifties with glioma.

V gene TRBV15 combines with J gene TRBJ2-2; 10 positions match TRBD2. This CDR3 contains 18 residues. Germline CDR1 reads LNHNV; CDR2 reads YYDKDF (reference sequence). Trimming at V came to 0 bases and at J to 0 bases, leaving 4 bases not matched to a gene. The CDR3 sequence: CATSREQLAGTNTGELFF. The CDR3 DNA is TGTGCCACCAGCAGAGAACAACTAGCGGGGACGAACACCGGGGAGCTGTTTTTT.

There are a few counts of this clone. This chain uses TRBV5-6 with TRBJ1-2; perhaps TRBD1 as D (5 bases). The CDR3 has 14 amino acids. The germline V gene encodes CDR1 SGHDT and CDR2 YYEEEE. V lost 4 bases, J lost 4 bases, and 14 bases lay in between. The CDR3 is CASSQDGGIYGYTF. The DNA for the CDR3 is TGTGCCAGCAGCCAGGACGGGGGGATCTATGGCTACACCTTC.

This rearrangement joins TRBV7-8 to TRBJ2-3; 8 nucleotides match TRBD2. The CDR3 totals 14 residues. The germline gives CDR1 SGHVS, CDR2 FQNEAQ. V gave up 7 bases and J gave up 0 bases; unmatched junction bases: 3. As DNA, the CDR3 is TGTGCCAGCACTCCGGGGGGGAGCACAGATACGCAGTATTTT. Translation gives CASTPGGSTDTQYF.

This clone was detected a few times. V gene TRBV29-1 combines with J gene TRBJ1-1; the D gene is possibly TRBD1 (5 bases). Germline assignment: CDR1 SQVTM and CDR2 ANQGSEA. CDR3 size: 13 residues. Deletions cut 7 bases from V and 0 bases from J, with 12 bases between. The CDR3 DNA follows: TGCAGCGCGGGGACTGGCCTGAACACTGAAGCTTTCTTT. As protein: CSAGTGLNTEAFF.

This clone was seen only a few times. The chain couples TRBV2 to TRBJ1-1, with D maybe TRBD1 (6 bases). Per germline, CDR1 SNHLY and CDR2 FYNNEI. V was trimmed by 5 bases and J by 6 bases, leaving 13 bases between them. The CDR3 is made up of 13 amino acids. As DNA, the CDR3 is TGTGCCAGCAGTCCCGGGGGCTGGGCTGAAGCTTTCTTT. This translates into CASSPGGWAEAFF.

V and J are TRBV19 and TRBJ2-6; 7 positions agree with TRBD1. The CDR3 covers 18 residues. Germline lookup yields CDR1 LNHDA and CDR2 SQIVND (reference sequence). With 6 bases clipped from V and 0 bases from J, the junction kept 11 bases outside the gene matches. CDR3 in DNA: TGTGCCAGTAGAGGTCGGGACAGCTTATTCTCTGGGGCCAACGTCCTGACTTTC. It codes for CASRGRDSLFSGANVLTF.

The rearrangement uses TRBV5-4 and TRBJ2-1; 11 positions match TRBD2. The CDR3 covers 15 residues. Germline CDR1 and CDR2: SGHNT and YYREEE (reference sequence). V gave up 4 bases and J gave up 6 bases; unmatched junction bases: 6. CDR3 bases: TGTGCCAGCAGCGCTAGCGGGAGGCCCTTCAATGAGCAGTTCTTC. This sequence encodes CASSASGRPFNEQFF.

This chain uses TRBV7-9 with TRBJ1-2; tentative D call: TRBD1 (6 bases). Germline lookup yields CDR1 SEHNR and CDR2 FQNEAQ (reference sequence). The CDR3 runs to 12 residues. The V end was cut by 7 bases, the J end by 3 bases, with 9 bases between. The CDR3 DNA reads TGTGCCAGCAAGGGGGAAGACTATGGCTACACCTTC. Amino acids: CASKGEDYGYTF.

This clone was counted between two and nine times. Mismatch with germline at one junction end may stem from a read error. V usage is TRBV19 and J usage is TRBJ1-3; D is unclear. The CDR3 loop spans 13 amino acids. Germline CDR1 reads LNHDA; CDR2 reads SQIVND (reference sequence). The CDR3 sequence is CASSILAGNTIYF. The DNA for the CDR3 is TGTGCCAGTAGTATTTTGGCTGGGAACACCATATATTTT.

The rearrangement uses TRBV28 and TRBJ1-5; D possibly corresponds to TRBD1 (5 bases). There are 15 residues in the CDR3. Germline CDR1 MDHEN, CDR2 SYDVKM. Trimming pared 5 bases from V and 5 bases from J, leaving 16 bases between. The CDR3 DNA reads TGTGCCAGCAGTCTTCCCCCGGGGGATGATCAGCCCCAGCATTTT. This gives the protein CASSLPPGDDQPQHF.

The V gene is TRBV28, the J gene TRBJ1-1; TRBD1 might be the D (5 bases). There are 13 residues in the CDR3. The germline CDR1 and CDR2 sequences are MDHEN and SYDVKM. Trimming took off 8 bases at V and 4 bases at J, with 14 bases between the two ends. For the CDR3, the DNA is TGTGCCAGCGGTCGGGGCGGCGGCACTGAAGCTTTCTTT. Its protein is CASGRGGGTEAFF.

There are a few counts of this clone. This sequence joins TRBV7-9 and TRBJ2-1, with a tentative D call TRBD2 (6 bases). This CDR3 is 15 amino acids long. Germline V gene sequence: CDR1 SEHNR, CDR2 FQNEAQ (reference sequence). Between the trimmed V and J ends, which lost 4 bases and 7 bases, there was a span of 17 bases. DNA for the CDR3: TGTGCCAGCAGCTCAACAGAGGGAGGACCAAATGAGCAGTTCTTC. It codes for CASSSTEGGPNEQFF. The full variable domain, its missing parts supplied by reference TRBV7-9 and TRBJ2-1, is DTGVSQNPRHKITKRGQNVTFRCDPISEHNRLYWYRQTLGQGPEFLTYFQNEAQLEKSRLLSDRFSAERPKGSFSTLEIQRTEQGDSAMYLCASSSTEGGPNEQFFGPGTRLTVL.

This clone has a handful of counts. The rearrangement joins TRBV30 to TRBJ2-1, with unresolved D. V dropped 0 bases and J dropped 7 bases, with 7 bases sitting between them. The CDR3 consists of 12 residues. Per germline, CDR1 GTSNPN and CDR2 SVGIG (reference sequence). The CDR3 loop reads CAWSVVGNEQFF. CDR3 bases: TGTGCCTGGAGTGTAGTCGGAAATGAGCAGTTCTTC.

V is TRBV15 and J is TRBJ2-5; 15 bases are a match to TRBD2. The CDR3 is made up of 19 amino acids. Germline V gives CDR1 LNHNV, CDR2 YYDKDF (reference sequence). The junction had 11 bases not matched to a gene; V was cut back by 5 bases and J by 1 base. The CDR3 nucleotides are TGTGCCACCAGCCGGTCTGGACTAGCGGGAGGGATAGGCCAAGAGACCCAGTACTTC. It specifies CATSRSGLAGGIGQETQYF.

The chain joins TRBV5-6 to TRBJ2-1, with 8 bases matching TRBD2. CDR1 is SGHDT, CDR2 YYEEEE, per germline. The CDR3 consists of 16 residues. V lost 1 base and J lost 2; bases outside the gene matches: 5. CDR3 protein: CASSLFGSGTYNEQFF. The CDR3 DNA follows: TGTGCCAGCAGCTTGTTTGGTAGCGGGACCTACAATGAGCAGTTCTTC.

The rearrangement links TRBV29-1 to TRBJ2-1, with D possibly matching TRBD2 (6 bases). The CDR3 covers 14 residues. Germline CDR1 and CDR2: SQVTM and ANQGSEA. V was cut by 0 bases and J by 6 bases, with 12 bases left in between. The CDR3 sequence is CSVEDVTAGNEQFF. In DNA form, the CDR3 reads TGCAGCGTTGAAGATGTGACAGCGGGCAATGAGCAGTTCTTC.

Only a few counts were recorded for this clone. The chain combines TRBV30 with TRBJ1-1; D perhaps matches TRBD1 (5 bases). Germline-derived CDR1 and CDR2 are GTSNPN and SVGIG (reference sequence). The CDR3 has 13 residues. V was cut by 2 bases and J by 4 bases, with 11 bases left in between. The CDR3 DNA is TGTGCCTGGAGTCTCTCAGGGACCACTGAAGCTTTCTTT. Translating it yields CAWSLSGTTEAFF.

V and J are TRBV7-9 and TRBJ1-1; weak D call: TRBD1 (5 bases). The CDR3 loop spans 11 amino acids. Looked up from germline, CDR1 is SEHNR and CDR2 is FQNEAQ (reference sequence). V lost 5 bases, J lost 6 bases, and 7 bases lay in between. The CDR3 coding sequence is TGTGCCAGCAGCCGGGGGTCTGAAGCTTTCTTT. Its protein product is CASSRGSEAFF. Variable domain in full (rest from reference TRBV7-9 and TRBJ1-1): DTGVSQNPRHKITKRGQNVTFRCDPISEHNRLYWYRQTLGQGPEFLTYFQNEAQLEKSRLLSDRFSAERPKGSFSTLEIQRTEQGDSAMYLCASSRGSEAFFGQGTRLTVV.

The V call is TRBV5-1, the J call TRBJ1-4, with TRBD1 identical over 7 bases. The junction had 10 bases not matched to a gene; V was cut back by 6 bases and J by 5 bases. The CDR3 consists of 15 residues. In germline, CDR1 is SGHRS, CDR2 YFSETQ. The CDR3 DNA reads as TGCGCCAGCACTCGATCGACAGGGCAAAATGAAAAACTGTTTTTT. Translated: CASTRSTGQNEKLFF.

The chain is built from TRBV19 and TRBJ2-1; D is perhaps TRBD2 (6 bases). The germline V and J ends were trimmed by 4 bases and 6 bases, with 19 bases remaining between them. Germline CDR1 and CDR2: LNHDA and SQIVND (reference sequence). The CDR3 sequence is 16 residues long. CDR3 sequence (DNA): TGTGCCAGTAGTAGCCTAGCGCGCTTGCTTGGCAATGAGCAGTTCTTC. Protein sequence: CASSSLARLLGNEQFF.